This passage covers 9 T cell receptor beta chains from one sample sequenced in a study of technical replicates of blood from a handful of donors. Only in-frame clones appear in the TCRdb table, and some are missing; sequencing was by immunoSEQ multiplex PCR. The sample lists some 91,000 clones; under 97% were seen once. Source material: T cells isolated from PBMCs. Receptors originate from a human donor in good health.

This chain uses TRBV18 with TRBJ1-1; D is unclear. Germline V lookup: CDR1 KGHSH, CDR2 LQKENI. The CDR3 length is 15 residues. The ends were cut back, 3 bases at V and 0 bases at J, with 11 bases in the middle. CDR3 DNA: TGTGCCAGCTCACCCACAGAACTCATGAACACTGAAGCTTTCTTT. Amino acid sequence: CASSPTELMNTEAFF.

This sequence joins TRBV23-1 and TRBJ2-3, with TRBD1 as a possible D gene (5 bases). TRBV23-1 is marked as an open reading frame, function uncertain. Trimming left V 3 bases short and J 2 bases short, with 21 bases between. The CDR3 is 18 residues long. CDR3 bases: TGCGCCAGCAGTCAGTCGACAGTATTGAGCCGACTCACAGATACGCAGTATTTT. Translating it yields CASSQSTVLSRLTDTQYF.

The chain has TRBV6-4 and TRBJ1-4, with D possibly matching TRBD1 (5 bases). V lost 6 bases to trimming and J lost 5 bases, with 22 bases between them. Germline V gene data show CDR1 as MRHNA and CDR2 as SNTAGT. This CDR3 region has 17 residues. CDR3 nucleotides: TGTGCCAGCAGCCCAACTCGAAAGACAGCAGAAAATGAAAAACTGTTTTTT. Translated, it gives CASSPTRKTAENEKLFF.

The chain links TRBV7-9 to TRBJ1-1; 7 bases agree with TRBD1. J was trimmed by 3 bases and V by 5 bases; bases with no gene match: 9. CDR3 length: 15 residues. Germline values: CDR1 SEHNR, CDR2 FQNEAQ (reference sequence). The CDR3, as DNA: TGTGCCAGCAGCCAATCACAGGGGTGGGACACTGAAGCTTTCTTT. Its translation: CASSQSQGWDTEAFF. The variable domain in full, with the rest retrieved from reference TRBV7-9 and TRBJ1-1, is DTGVSQNPRHKITKRGQNVTFRCDPISEHNRLYWYRQTLGQGPEFLTYFQNEAQLEKSRLLSDRFSAERPKGSFSTLEIQRTEQGDSAMYLCASSQSQGWDTEAFFGQGTRLTVV.

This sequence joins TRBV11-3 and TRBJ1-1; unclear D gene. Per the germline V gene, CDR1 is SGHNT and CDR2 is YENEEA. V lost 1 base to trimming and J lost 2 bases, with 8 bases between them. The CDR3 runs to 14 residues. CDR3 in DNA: TGTGCCAGCAGCTTAGGAGGGAGCAACACTGAAGCTTTCTTT. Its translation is CASSLGGSNTEAFF.

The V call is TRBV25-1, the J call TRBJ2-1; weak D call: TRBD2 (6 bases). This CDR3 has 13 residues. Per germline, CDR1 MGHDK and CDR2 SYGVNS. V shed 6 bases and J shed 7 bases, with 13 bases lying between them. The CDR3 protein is CASRRSAGNEQFF. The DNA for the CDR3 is TGTGCCAGCAGGAGGTCTGCGGGGAATGAGCAGTTCTTC.

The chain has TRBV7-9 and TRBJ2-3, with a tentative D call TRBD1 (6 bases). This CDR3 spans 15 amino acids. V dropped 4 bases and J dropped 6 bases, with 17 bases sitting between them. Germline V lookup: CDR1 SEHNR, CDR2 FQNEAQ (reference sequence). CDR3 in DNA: TGTGCCAGCAGCTCCGGACAGATTTCGAGGGATACGCAGTATTTT. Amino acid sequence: CASSSGQISRDTQYF.

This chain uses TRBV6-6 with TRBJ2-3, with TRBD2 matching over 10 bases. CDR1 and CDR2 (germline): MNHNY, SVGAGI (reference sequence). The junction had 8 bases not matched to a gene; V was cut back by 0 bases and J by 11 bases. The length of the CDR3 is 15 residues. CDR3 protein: CASSYSPAGGPKQYF. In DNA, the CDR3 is TGTGCCAGCAGTTACTCGCCAGCGGGAGGGCCGAAGCAGTATTTT.

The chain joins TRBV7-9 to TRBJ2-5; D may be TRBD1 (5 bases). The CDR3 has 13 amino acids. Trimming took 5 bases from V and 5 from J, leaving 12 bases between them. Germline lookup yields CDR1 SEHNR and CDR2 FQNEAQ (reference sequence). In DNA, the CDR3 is TGTGCCAGCAGCAGCCAGGGCGGTGAGACCCAGTACTTC. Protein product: CASSSQGGETQYF.